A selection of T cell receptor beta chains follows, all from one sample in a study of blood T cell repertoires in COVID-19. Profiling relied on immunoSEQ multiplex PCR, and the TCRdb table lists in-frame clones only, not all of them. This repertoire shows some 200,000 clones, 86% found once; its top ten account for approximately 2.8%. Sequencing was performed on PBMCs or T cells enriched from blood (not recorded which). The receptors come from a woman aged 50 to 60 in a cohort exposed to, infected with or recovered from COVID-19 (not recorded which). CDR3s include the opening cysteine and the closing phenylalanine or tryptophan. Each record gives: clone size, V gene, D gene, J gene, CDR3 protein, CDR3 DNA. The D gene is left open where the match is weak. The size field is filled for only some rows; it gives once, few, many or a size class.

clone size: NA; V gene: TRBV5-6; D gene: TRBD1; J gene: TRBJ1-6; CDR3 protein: CASSLTNRGWLSYNSPLHF; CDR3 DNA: TGTGCCAGCAGCTTGACAAACAGGGGATGGCTCTCCTATAATTCACCCCTCCACTTT
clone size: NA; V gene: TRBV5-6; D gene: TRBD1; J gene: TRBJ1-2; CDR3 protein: CASSFYRQGNYGYTF; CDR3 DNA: TGTGCCAGCAGCTTCTATCGACAGGGTAACTATGGCTACACCTTC
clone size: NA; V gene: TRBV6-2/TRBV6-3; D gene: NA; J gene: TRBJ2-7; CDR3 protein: CASSYGQGGSYEQYF; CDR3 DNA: TGTGCCAGCAGTTACGGGCAGGGGGGCTCCTACGAGCAGTACTTC
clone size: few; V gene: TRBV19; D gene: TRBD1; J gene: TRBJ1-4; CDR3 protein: CASSDRGYLPNEKLFF; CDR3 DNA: TGTGCCAGTAGTGACAGGGGCTATCTACCTAATGAAAAACTGTTTTTT
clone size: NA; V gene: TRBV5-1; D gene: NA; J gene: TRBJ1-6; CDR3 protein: CASSLLTGDNSPLHF; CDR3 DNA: TGCGCCAGCAGCCTTCTGACAGGAGATAATTCACCCCTCCACTTT
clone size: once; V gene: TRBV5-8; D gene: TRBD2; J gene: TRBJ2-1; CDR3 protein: CASRPGGAFYNEQFF; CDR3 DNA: TGTGCCAGCAGACCGGGGGGGGCCTTCTACAATGAGCAGTTCTTC
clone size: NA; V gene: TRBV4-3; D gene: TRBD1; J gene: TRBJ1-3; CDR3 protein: CASSEQTGVASGNTIYF; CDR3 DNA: TGCGCCAGCAGCGAACAAACAGGGGTTGCCTCTGGAAACACCATATATTTT
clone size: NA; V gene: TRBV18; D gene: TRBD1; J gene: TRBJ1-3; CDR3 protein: CASSPANRGLASGNTIYF; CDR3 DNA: TGTGCCAGCTCACCCGCCAACAGGGGGCTTGCGTCTGGAAACACCATATATTTT
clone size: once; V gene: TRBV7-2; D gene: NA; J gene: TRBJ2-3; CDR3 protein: CASSLVGGLNTDTQYF; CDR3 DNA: TGTGCCAGCAGCTTAGTCGGAGGCTTAAACACAGATACGCAGTATTTT
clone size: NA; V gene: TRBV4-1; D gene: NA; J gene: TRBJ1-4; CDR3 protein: CASSQGNNLSF; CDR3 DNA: TGCGCCAGCAGCCAAGGCAACAACCTCTCCTTT
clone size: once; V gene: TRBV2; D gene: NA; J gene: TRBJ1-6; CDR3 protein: CASSVSENSPLHF; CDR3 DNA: TGTGCCAGCAGTGTGTCAGAAAATTCACCCCTCCACTTT
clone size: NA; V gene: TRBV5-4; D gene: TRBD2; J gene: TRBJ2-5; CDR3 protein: CASSRGTSGGEETQYF; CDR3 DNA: TGTGCCAGCAGCCGTGGGACTAGCGGGGGGGAAGAGACCCAGTACTTC
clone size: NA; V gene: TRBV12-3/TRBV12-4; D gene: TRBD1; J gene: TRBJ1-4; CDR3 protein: CASGRDRGEKLFF; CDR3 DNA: TGTGCCAGCGGCCGGGACAGGGGTGAAAAACTGTTTTTT
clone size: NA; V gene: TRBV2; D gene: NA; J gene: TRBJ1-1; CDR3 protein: CASRPRQENTEAFF; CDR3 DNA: TGTGCCAGCAGACCTCGACAGGAAAACACTGAAGCTTTCTTT
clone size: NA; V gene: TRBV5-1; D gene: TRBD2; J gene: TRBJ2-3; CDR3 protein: CASSPGGAYEDTQYF; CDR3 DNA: TGCGCCAGCAGCCCCGGGGGGGCCTACGAAGATACGCAGTATTTT
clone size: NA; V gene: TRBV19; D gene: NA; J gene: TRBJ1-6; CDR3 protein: CASTPTGESRLHF; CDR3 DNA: TGTGCCAGTACCCCTACGGGAGAGTCACGCCTCCACTTT
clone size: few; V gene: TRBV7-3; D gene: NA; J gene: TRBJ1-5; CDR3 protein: CASSLTIYLDKTHSNQPQHF; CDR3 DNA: TGTGCCAGCAGCTTAACTATCTACCTGGACAAGACTCATAGCAATCAGCCCCAGCATTTT
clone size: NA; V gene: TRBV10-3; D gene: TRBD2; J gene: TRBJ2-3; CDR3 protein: CAIGSAGGRTDTQYF; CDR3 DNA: TGTGCCATCGGCTCGGCGGGGGGTCGCACAGATACGCAGTATTTT
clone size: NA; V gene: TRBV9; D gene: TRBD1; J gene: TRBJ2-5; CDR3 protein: CASSVTGVEETQYF; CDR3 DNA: TGTGCCAGCAGCGTGACAGGGGTCGAAGAGACCCAGTACTTC
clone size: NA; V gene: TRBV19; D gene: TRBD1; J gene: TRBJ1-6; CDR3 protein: CASRTQGADSPLHF; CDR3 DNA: TGTGCCAGTCGAACACAGGGGGCTGATTCACCCCTCCACTTT
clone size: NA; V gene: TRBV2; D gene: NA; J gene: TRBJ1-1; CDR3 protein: CAWRRGTEAFF; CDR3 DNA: TGTGCCTGGCGGCGGGGGACTGAAGCTTTCTTT
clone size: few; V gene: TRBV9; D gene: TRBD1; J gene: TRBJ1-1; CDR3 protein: CASSLTGANTEAFF; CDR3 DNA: TGTGCCAGCAGTCTTACAGGGGCCAACACTGAAGCTTTCTTT
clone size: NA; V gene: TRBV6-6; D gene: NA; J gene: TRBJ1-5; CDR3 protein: CASTTRGSQPQHF; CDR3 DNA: TGTGCCAGCACCACCAGGGGAAGTCAGCCCCAGCATTTT
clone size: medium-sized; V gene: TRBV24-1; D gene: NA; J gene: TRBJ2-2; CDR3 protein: CATSDLGDSNTGELFF; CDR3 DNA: TGTGCCACCAGTGATTTAGGAGACAGTAACACCGGGGAGCTGTTTTTT
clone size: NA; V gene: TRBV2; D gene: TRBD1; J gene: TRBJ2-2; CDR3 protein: CASRGGQGALLPTGELFF; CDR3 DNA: TGTGCCAGCAGGGGAGGACAGGGGGCGCTTCTACCGACCGGGGAGCTGTTTTTT
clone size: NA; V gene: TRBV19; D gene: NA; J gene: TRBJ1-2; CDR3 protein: CASSIGLNYGYTF; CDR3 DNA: TGTGCCAGTAGTATAGGTCTAAACTATGGCTACACCTTC
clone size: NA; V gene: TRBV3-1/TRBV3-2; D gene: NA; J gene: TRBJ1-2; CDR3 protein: CASSQLGADGYTF; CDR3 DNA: TGTGCCAGCAGCCAATTGGGGGCCGATGGCTACACCTTC
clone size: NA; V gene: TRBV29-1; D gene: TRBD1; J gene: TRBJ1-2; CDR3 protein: CSVEEFEGANGYTF; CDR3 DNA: TGCAGCGTTGAAGAATTCGAGGGGGCGAATGGCTACACCTTC
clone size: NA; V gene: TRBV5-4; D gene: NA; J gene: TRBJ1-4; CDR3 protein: CASSIDNTNEKLFF; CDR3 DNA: TGTGCCAGCAGCATAGACAACACTAATGAAAAACTGTTTTTT
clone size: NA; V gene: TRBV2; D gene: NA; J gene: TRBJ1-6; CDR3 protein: CASSSSRDSPLHF; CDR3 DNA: TGTGCCAGCAGTTCGTCGCGGGATTCACCCCTCCACTTT
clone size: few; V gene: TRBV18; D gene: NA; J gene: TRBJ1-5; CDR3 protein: CASSGQINQPQHF; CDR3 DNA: TGTGCCAGCTCCGGACAGATCAATCAGCCCCAGCATTTT